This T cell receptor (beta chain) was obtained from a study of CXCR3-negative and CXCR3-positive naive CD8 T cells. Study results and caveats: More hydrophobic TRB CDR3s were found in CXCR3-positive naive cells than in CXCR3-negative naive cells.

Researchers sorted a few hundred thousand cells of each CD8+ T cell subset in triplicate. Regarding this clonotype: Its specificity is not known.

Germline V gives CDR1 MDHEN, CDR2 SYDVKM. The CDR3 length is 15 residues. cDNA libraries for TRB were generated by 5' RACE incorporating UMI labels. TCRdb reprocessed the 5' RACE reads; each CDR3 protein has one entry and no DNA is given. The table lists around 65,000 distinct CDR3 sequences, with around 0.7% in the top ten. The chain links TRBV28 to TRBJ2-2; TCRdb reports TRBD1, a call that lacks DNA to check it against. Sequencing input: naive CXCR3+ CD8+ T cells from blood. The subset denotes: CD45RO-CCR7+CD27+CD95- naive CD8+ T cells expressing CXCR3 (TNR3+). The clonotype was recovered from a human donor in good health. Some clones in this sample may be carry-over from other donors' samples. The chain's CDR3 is CASSLYTGGSGELFF.